This TCR beta chain was sequenced for a study of blood T cell repertoires in COVID-19. Background on the study: Italy, Spain and the United States were the sources of the convalescent and acute COVID-19 samples. PBMCs, B-cell-depleted T cells, or T cells were the source of the cDNA or gDNA that made up the material.

Trimming cost V 3 bases and J 5 bases, with 11 bases left between them. Germline V gene sequence: CDR1 WSHSY, CDR2 SAAADI. The CDR3 spans 14 residues. In the original analysis: Amplification from reference gene primers served as the basis for estimated nucleated cell counts. Sequencing used immunoSEQ multiplex PCR; TCRdb keeps in-frame clones, though not all of them. Clonal size and the V and J genes are those of that table, whereas D and trimming came from the DNA. The sample shows 290,000 or so clones, more than 75% of them seen only once. The source of this sequence is a man between 65 and 85 years old with acute or convalescent COVID-19. The sample taken for sequencing was peripheral blood. The chain employs TRBV10-2 and TRBJ1-5; no clear D. The CDR3 spells CASSDRGLDQPQHF. In nucleotides, the CDR3 is TGCGCCAGCAGTGATCGGGGTCTGGATCAGCCCCAGCATTTT.